The clone carrying this TCR beta chain was recorded a few times. The antigen is unknown. This specimen comes from a study of shared clonotypes between healthy human individuals. Study at large: CD4 naive and memory got three plates each, CD8 naive two, CD8 memory one.

Naive-designated CD8 cells lacked CD45RO, were positively enriched for CCR7, and omitted terminally differentiated effector memory CD45RA+ cells. Sequenced by immunoSEQ multiplex PCR; TCRdb stores in-frame clones only, minus some. The table includes around 600,000 clones, 85% to 95% detected once. The V end lost 4 bases, the J end lost 4 bases, and 1 base lay between the germline ends. This CDR3 has 11 residues. The germline V gene has CDR1 SEHNR and CDR2 FQNEAQ (reference sequence). General study findings and limits: Generation of non-shared clonotypes was less probable than generation of clonotypes shared by all four donors. Rarefaction indicated that sorted-subset sequencing remained incomplete although depth was large.

The chain is built from TRBV7-9 and TRBJ2-2; D not resolved. This receptor was taken from a woman in her 30s in good health. The sequenced sample consisted of naive CD8+ T cells sorted from blood. The CDR3 coding sequence is TGTGCCAGCAGCTCCACCGGGGAGCTGTTTTTT. Amino acids: CASSSTGELFF.